The rows below give T cell receptor beta chains drawn from one sample of a study of CD8+ T cells in alopecia areata. Sequencing used immunoSEQ multiplex PCR; TCRdb keeps in-frame clones, though not all of them. The sample gives roughly 200,000 clones, 63% of which show up once; under 2% is in the top ten. Sequences were derived from CD4+ T cells sorted from blood, sampled at week 0. These receptors were obtained from a human donor with alopecia areata. Each CDR3 is given with its conserved first and last residue. The D gene is left open where the match is weak. Not every row has a clone size; where given, it reads once, few, many or a size class.

clone_size	d_call	v_call	j_call	cdr3_nt	cdr3_aa
NA	TRBD1	TRBV29-1	TRBJ2-7	TGCAGCGTGGGCGGGACAGGGAGCTCCTACGAGCAGTACTTC	CSVGGTGSSYEQYF
NA	NA	TRBV7-2	TRBJ2-6	TGTGCCAGCAGCAGGGCGGCCGATGGGGCCAACGTCCTGACTTTC	CASSRAADGANVLTF
NA	TRBD2	TRBV10-3	TRBJ2-5	TGTGCCATCAGCCCGGGGAGCGGGGGTGGAGAGACCCAGTACTTC	CAISPGSGGGETQYF
NA	NA	TRBV29-1	TRBJ2-7	TGCAGCGTTCTGGTTAGAGGAGGGATAAACGAGCAGTACTTC	CSVLVRGGINEQYF
NA	NA	TRBV5-1	TRBJ2-3	TGCGCCAGCAGCTTGAGGGGGATTAGGACAGATACGCAGTATTTT	CASSLRGIRTDTQYF
few	NA	TRBV29-1	TRBJ2-7	TGCAGCGTTGCGGGGTTTTCCTACGAGCAGTACTTC	CSVAGFSYEQYF
NA	NA	TRBV7-2	TRBJ2-7	TGTGCCAGCAGCCCACCTGTCCTAGGCACAACCTACGAGCAGTACTTC	CASSPPVLGTTYEQYF
few	TRBD1	TRBV30	TRBJ2-3	TGTGCCTGGCAGGGGACAGCAGCTCGCACAGATACGCAGTATTTT	CAWQGTAARTDTQYF
NA	NA	TRBV9	TRBJ2-3	TGTGCCAGCAGCGTAGACCCGGCCCTGGGGCTCACAGATACGCAGTATTTT	CASSVDPALGLTDTQYF
NA	TRBD2	TRBV7-8	TRBJ2-2	TGTGCCAGCAGCTACGCGGGACTAGACACCGGGGAGCTGTTTTTT	CASSYAGLDTGELFF
NA	TRBD1	TRBV30	TRBJ2-7	TGTGCCTGGAGTGTATATTCGGGACAGGGTTCCTACGAGCAGTACTTC	CAWSVYSGQGSYEQYF
NA	TRBD1	TRBV27	TRBJ2-1	TGTGCCAGCAGTCTCCTAGGACAGGGAATGAACAATGAGCAGTTCTTC	CASSLLGQGMNNEQFF
NA	NA	TRBV29-1	TRBJ2-1	TGCAGCGTTGTTTCGCTGAACAATGAGCAGTTCTTC	CSVVSLNNEQFF
NA	NA	TRBV7-8	TRBJ1-5	TGTGCCAGCAGCTTAGGAGTCCAGGGTCCGGGCCAGCCCCAGCATTTT	CASSLGVQGPGQPQHF
few	NA	TRBV10-2	TRBJ1-6	TGCGCCAGCAGTGCGTCGAGGGGGGACAATTCACCCCTCCACTTT	CASSASRGDNSPLHF
NA	TRBD2	TRBV9	TRBJ2-3	TGTGCCAGCAGCGTCCAGCGGGGGGGCACAGATACGCAGTATTTT	CASSVQRGGTDTQYF
NA	NA	TRBV2	TRBJ2-5	TGTGCCAGCAGTGAAAGGGGAAGCGAGACCCAGTACTTC	CASSERGSETQYF
NA	TRBD1	TRBV30	TRBJ2-3	TGTGCCTGGAGAGCGGGACAGGGTTATGCAGATACGCAGTATTTT	CAWRAGQGYADTQYF
few	NA	TRBV29-1	TRBJ2-2	TGCAGCGCCTATCCGAAGGGGAGCACCGGGGAGCTGTTTTTT	CSAYPKGSTGELFF
NA	NA	TRBV9	TRBJ2-3	TGTGCCAGCAGCGTAGGGGGGACTTACCCCTCGGATACGCAGTATTTT	CASSVGGTYPSDTQYF
NA	NA	TRBV20-1	TRBJ2-2	TGCAGTGCTACGGTGGCCGGGGAGCTGTTTTTT	CSATVAGELFF
NA	NA	TRBV2	TRBJ2-7	TGTGCCAGCACCGGACAGACCTCCTACGAGCAGTACTTC	CASTGQTSYEQYF
NA	TRBD1	TRBV30	TRBJ1-5	TGTGCCTGGAACTCCGGGACAGGGGAAGATCAGCCCCAGCATTTT	CAWNSGTGEDQPQHF
once	NA	TRBV5-1	TRBJ1-4	TGCGCCAGCAGCTTGTCGGGTGAAAAACTGTTTTTT	CASSLSGEKLFF
NA	NA	TRBV4-2	TRBJ1-4	TGTGCCAGCAGCCAACTGGAACCTTACGGGGGGGAAAAACTGTTTTTT	CASSQLEPYGGEKLFF
NA	NA	TRBV5-1	TRBJ2-7	TGCGCCAGCAGTCTGGTGGGTCCCAGTGGCATCGAGCAGTACTTC	CASSLVGPSGIEQYF
NA	NA	TRBV7-2	TRBJ1-5	TGTGCCAGCAGCTTAGAGCACAGCAATCAGCCCCAGCATTTT	CASSLEHSNQPQHF
NA	NA	TRBV29-1	TRBJ1-4	TGCAGCGTTTACCTGCTTGCAACTAATGAAAAACTGTTTTTT	CSVYLLATNEKLFF
NA	NA	TRBV5-1	TRBJ1-1	TGCGCCAGCAGCTTGAATGTGAACACTGAAGCTTTCTTT	CASSLNVNTEAFF
NA	NA	TRBV29-1	TRBJ1-6	TGCAGCGTTGCCGACCGACAGGACTCACCCCTCCACTTT	CSVADRQDSPLHF
NA	TRBD1	TRBV10-3	TRBJ1-6	TGTGCCATCAGTGCAACCGGACAGGTCTATAATTCACCCCTCCACTTT	CAISATGQVYNSPLHF
NA	TRBD1	TRBV5-4	TRBJ2-7	TGTGCCAGCAGCTTGCAACAACAGGGGGAGCAGTACTTC	CASSLQQQGEQYF
once	NA	TRBV5-6	TRBJ2-1	TGTGCCAGCAGGTTACAGGGAAATGAGCAGTTCTTC	CASRLQGNEQFF
NA	NA	TRBV5-1	TRBJ2-2	TGCGCCAGCAGCTTTTCTTTGACCGGGGAGCTGTTTTTT	CASSFSLTGELFF
few	NA	TRBV29-1	TRBJ2-1	TGCAGCGCAACTACAGCATACAATGAGCAGTTCTTC	CSATTAYNEQFF
few	NA	TRBV5-1	TRBJ1-2	TGCGCCAGCAGCTTGGACGGTGGGTTTGGCTACACCTTC	CASSLDGGFGYTF
NA	TRBD1	TRBV7-9	TRBJ1-4	TGTGCCAGCAGCTGGGGACAGAGTGAAAAACTGTTTTTT	CASSWGQSEKLFF
NA	NA	TRBV6-1	TRBJ2-5	TGTGCCAGCAGTGAAACCCTAGAGCAGTACTTC	CASSETLEQYF
NA	NA	TRBV30	TRBJ1-2	TGTGCCTGGGCGGGAGGGAACCATGGCTACACCTTC	CAWAGGNHGYTF
once	NA	TRBV6-4	TRBJ2-1	TGTGCCAGCAGTCGAACAACGCAGAGAGGTGAGCAGTTCTTC	CASSRTTQRGEQFF
NA	NA	TRBV11-2	TRBJ2-1	TGTGCCAGCAGCTCGAACAGGGAGGGTGAGCAGTTCTTC	CASSSNREGEQFF